This T cell receptor beta chain was obtained from a study of T-cell memory formation after mild COVID-19. Libraries for TCRalpha and TCRbeta carried sample barcodes and unique molecular identifiers via 5'RACE. TCRdb ran MiXCR on the 5' RACE reads and lists one entry per CDR3 protein. The table shows 470,000 or so distinct CDR3 sequences, with about 23% occurring only once. This clonotype was detected only a few times. The CDR3 loop spans 15 amino acids. Germline V gene sequence: CDR1 SGHRS, CDR2 YFSETQ. The ends were cut back, 3 bases at V and 0 bases at J, with 11 bases in the middle. The sample comprised PBMCs or a T cell subset sorted from them (not recorded which). This TCR was sampled from an adult woman who had mild COVID-19 (a few samples of this study predate the infection). Cell type and time point are not known. This chain links TRBV5-1 with TRBJ2-3, with D possibly matching TRBD2 (6 bases). The CDR3 nucleotides read TGCGCCAGCAGCTGGGGCGGGGTAAGCACAGATACGCAGTATTTT. This translates into CASSWGGVSTDTQYF.